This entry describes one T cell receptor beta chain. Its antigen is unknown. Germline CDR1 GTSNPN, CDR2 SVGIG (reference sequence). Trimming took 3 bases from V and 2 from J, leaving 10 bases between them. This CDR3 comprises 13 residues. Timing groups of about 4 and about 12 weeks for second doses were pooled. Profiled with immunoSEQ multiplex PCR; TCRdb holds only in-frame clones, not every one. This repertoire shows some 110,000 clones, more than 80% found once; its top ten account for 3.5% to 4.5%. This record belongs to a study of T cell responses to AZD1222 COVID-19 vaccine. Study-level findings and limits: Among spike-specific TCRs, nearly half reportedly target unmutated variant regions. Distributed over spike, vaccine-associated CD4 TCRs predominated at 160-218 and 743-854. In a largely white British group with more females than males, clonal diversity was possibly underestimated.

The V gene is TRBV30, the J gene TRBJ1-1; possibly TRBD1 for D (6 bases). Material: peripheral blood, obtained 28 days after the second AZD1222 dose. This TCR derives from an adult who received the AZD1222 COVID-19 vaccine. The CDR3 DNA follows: TGTGCCTGGAGGGGGACACTTAACACTGAAGCTTTCTTT. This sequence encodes CAWRGTLNTEAFF.